What follows are 31 T cell receptor beta chains derived from one specimen sequenced in a study of T cells in Graves' hyperthyroidism and ophthalmopathy. Amplified TCR beta CDR3 regions came from RNA transcripts. Initially, a first-round RT-PCR of the TCR CDR3 employed the HTBI primer set. TCRdb ran MiXCR on the multiplex PCR reads and lists one entry per CDR3 protein. The sample lists some 180,000 distinct CDR3 sequences, about 17% seen once, with about half in the top ten. The sample consisted of blood. All receptors derive from a woman between 45 and 60 years old with Graves' hyperthyroidism.

Ten or more counts support this clonotype. The chain uses TRBV2 and TRBJ2-7, with 9 nucleotides matching TRBD1. Per germline, CDR1 SNHLY and CDR2 FYNNEI. V was clipped by 3 bases and J by 0 bases; unmatched bases: 15. CDR3 length: 19 residues. CDR3 DNA sequence: TGTGCCAGCAGTGATCTCGACAGGGGGAAGAAAAAAGTCTCCTACGAGCAGTACTTC. Translation: CASSDLDRGKKKVSYEQYF.

This clonotype was recorded many times. CDR3 loop: CSASPGVYNEQFF. The CDR3 coding sequence is TGCAGTGCTAGTCCGGGAGTCTACAATGAGCAGTTCTTC. The rearrangement links TRBV20-1 to TRBJ2-1; a possible D gene is TRBD2 (6 bases). CDR1 DFQATT and CDR2 SNEGSKA come from the germline V gene (reference sequence). This CDR3 has 13 residues. The V end lost 3 bases, the J end lost 3 bases, and 9 bases lay between the germline ends.

The chain combines TRBV15 with TRBJ1-2, with 8 bases fitting TRBD1. Germline CDR1 reads LNHNV; CDR2 reads YYDKDF (reference sequence). The CDR3 sequence is 14 residues long. J gave up 4 bases and V 3 bases, and 4 bases lay outside the gene matches. The CDR3 sequence is CATSSGTGLYGYTF. As DNA, the CDR3 is TGTGCCACCAGCAGCGGGACAGGACTCTATGGCTACACCTTC.

The rearrangement joins TRBV20-1 to TRBJ2-3; D is unclear. The V and J ends lost 6 bases and 1 base respectively, with 17 bases between them. The CDR3 consists of 15 residues. Per germline, CDR1 DFQATT and CDR2 SNEGSKA (reference sequence). The CDR3, as DNA: TGCAGTGCCGTAGAGCCGGGTGGTGGCACAGATACGCAGTATTTT. Residues: CSAVEPGGGTDTQYF.

The table lists this clonotype with a few counts. CDR3: CASSIDPPGVTEAFF. The CDR3 bases are TGTGCCAGTAGTATAGACCCCCCGGGCGTCACTGAAGCTTTCTTT. The chain links TRBV19 to TRBJ1-1, with no clear D. V lost 0 bases and J 4 bases, leaving 12 bases between the germline ends. CDR1 LNHDA and CDR2 SQIVND come from the germline V gene (reference sequence). This CDR3 spans 15 amino acids.

This clonotype was found many times. This sequence joins TRBV5-1 and TRBJ1-1; tentatively, D is TRBD1 (6 bases). CDR3 length: 13 residues. Germline V gene lookup returns CDR1 SGHRS and CDR2 YFSETQ. V was shortened by 0 bases and J by 11 bases, with 14 bases between the two germline ends. CDR3 nucleotides: TGCGCCAGCAGCTTGGGAACAGGGCGTAGTGCTTTCTTT. It yields the protein CASSLGTGRSAFF.

This clonotype was found many times. This chain connects TRBV6-5 to TRBJ2-7; the D gene is possibly TRBD1 (5 bases). Per germline, CDR1 MNHEY and CDR2 SVGAGI. V lost 0 bases to trimming and J lost 3 bases, with 12 bases between them. The CDR3 has 15 amino acids. The CDR3: CASSYSKTVRYEQYF. Here the CDR3 DNA reads TGTGCCAGCAGTTACTCCAAGACAGTGCGCTACGAGCAGTACTTC.

This clonotype was counted only a few times. This rearrangement joins TRBV15 to TRBJ2-2; no clear D. The germline V and J ends were trimmed by 0 bases and 6 bases, with 8 bases remaining between them. CDR1 LNHNV and CDR2 YYDKDF come from the germline V gene (reference sequence). CDR3 size: 14 residues. For the CDR3, the DNA is TGTGCCACCAGCAGAGATCTTAAGTCCGGGGAGCTGTTTTTT. It encodes CATSRDLKSGELFF.

This clonotype was seen only a few times. V usage is TRBV20-1 and J usage is TRBJ2-5, with TRBD2 matching over 7 bases. With 7 bases clipped from V and 2 bases from J, the junction kept 13 bases outside the gene matches. CDR1 is DFQATT, CDR2 SNEGSKA, per germline (reference sequence). This CDR3 is 15 amino acids long. The chain's CDR3 is CSVFTLAAKQETQYF. The CDR3, as DNA: TGCAGTGTATTCACCCTAGCGGCAAAACAAGAGACCCAGTACTTC.

In this sample, this clonotype turned up a few times. The rearrangement uses TRBV18 and TRBJ2-3; 12 nucleotides agree with TRBD1. The CDR3 sequence is 19 residues long. Looked up from germline, CDR1 is KGHSH and CDR2 is LQKENI. Trimming at V came to 4 bases and at J to 3 bases, leaving 14 bases not matched to a gene. The CDR3 nucleotides read TGTGCCAGCTCACTCTTCACGGGACAGGGGGCGGATGATACAGATACGCAGTATTTT. It encodes CASSLFTGQGADDTDTQYF.

This clonotype was recorded a few times. This may arise from a read error, as a much more abundant clone is one base away. This chain links TRBV9 with TRBJ2-7; 13 positions match TRBD2. This CDR3 is built from 16 residues. Germline V gene sequence: CDR1 SGDLS, CDR2 YYNGEE. The ends lost 0 bases at V and 4 bases at J; junction bases unmatched: 4. CDR3 sequence reads: CASSVGTSGGDYEQYF. For the CDR3, the DNA is TGTGCCAGCAGCGTAGGGACTAGCGGGGGTGATTACGAGCAGTACTTC.

Ten or more counts support this clonotype. The V call is TRBV4-1, the J call TRBJ2-7, with unresolved D. This CDR3 region has 15 residues. Germline CDR1 is MGHRA and CDR2 is YSYEKL. Trimming pared 4 bases from V and 3 bases from J, leaving 16 bases between. The CDR3 sequence is CASSLSLTGDYEQYF. The CDR3 nucleotides are TGCGCCAGCAGCCTATCCTTAACTGGAGACTACGAGCAGTACTTC.

This clonotype was found a few times. The rearrangement links TRBV30 to TRBJ2-3; 13 bases agree with TRBD2. J lost 4 bases, V lost 3 bases, and 10 bases had no gene match. Germline V gene lookup returns CDR1 GTSNPN and CDR2 SVGIG (reference sequence). The CDR3 covers 17 residues. The CDR3 loop is CAWRATSGRSPADTQYF. CDR3 bases: TGTGCCTGGAGAGCGACTAGCGGGAGGAGTCCTGCAGATACGCAGTATTTT.

This clonotype was counted at least ten times. This chain joins TRBV6-1 and TRBJ2-3; maybe TRBD1 (6 bases). This CDR3 contains 16 residues. Between the trimmed V and J ends, which lost 5 bases and 1 base, there was a span of 16 bases. Germline V CDR1 and CDR2: MNHNS, SASEGT. DNA for the CDR3: TGTGCCAGCAGTTTCGCACAGGGATGGGGCACAGATACGCAGTATTTT. This translates into CASSFAQGWGTDTQYF.

With regard to this clonotype: A much bigger clone sits one base away, suggesting this may be a read error. The chain employs TRBV3-1 and TRBJ2-3; TRBD1 agrees at 7 bases. Per germline, CDR1 LGHDT and CDR2 YNNKEL (reference sequence). The CDR3 has 15 residues. The CDR3 sequence: CASSHARTGTDTRYF. In DNA form, the CDR3 reads TGTGCCAGCAGCCACGCTAGGACAGGCACAGATACGCGGTATTTT.

Ten or more counts support this clonotype. The CDR3 region is CSATRGGGSETQYF. The CDR3, as DNA: TGCAGTGCTACCCGAGGAGGGGGCTCGGAGACCCAGTACTTC. The chain uses TRBV20-1 and TRBJ2-5; weak D call: TRBD1 (7 bases). Trimming stripped 4 bases from V and 5 bases from J, with 17 bases between. Germline V CDR1 and CDR2: DFQATT, SNEGSKA (reference sequence). The length of the CDR3 is 14 residues.

V is TRBV19 and J is TRBJ1-5; no clear D gene. V was trimmed by 7 bases and J by 1 base, leaving 17 bases between them. Germline CDR1 reads LNHDA; CDR2 reads SQIVND (reference sequence). CDR3 length: 16 residues. CDR3 protein: CASTTPGGFSNQPQHF. The CDR3 DNA sequence: TGTGCCAGTACCACTCCGGGAGGGTTCAGCAATCAGCCCCAGCATTTT.

The chain uses TRBV10-3 and TRBJ1-1, with D hard to call. This CDR3 has 13 residues. In germline, CDR1 is ENHRY, CDR2 SYGVKD. The V end was cut by 6 bases, the J end by 1 base, with 9 bases between. In nucleotides, the CDR3 is TGTGCCATCAGGAGGACGGAGAACACTGAAGCTTTCTTT. This codes for CAIRRTENTEAFF.

This rearrangement joins TRBV7-2 to TRBJ2-3; the match to TRBD1 covers 10 bases. The J segment lost 4 bases and the V segment lost 6 bases, leaving 10 bases of the junction unmatched. The length of the CDR3 is 16 residues. Germline V gene data show CDR1 as SGHTA and CDR2 as FQGNSA. CDR3 sequence (DNA): TGTGCCAGCAGTAAGAATCCGGGACAGGGGTCAGATACGCAGTATTTT. It codes for CASSKNPGQGSDTQYF. The variable domain in full, completed from reference TRBV7-2 and TRBJ2-3, reads GAGVSQSPSNKVTEKGKDVELRCDPISGHTALYWYRQSLGQGLEFLIYFQGNSAPDKSGLPSDRFSAERTGGSVSTLTIQRTQQEDSAVYLCASSKNPGQGSDTQYFGPGTRLTVL.

This clonotype was detected ten times or more. The V call is TRBV2, the J call TRBJ1-6, with a weak D call TRBD1 (5 bases). CDR1 and CDR2 (germline): SNHLY, FYNNEI. CDR3 length: 16 amino acids. Trimming pared 3 bases from V and 7 bases from J, leaving 16 bases between. DNA for the CDR3: TGTGCCAGCAGTGATCCGGCCAGGGTTGGCAATTCACCCCTCCACTTT. Amino acid sequence: CASSDPARVGNSPLHF.

This clonotype was recorded a few times. The chain combines TRBV27 with TRBJ2-4; 12 bases match TRBD2. The germline gives CDR1 MNHEY, CDR2 SMNVEV (reference sequence). Losses at the gene ends were 4 bases for V and 11 bases for J; bases not matched to a gene: 3. The CDR3 loop spans 13 amino acids. CDR3 region: CASSSTSGSVQYF. CDR3 coding DNA: TGTGCCAGCAGTTCGACTAGCGGGAGCGTTCAGTACTTC.

This clonotype was detected many times. The CDR3 protein is CASSPEGYSNQPQHF. The CDR3 DNA follows: TGCGCCAGCAGCCCGGAGGGCTATAGCAATCAGCCCCAGCATTTT. The chain joins TRBV5-1 to TRBJ1-5; D not certain. Trimming took off 4 bases at V and 0 bases at J, with 11 bases between the two ends. Germline assignment: CDR1 SGHRS and CDR2 YFSETQ. The CDR3 runs 15 residues.

This clonotype was found many times. This chain joins TRBV20-1 and TRBJ1-5; 9 bases map to TRBD1. The V segment lost 0 bases and the J segment 3 bases; nucleotides outside the gene matches: 3. This CDR3 contains 15 residues. Germline assignment: CDR1 DFQATT and CDR2 SNEGSKA (reference sequence). The CDR3 nucleotides read TGCAGTGCTAGAGAAGGACAGGGGTACAATCAGCCCCAGCATTTT. Protein product: CSAREGQGYNQPQHF.

The gene calls are TRBV2 and TRBJ2-2; tentatively, D is TRBD1 (5 bases). The CDR3 sequence is 14 residues long. The V gene's germline CDR1 is SNHLY and CDR2 FYNNEI. V was pared by 10 bases and J by 0 bases, with 12 bases between. This chain's CDR3 is CATKGDSNTGELFF. CDR3 nucleotides: TGTGCCACCAAAGGGGATTCGAACACCGGGGAGCTGTTTTTT.

This clonotype was seen repeatedly, ten times or more. The chain recombines TRBV7-9 with TRBJ1-1, with TRBD1 matching 8 bases. The V and J ends lost 8 bases and 4 bases, in that order; junction bases with no gene match: 12. Germline V lookup: CDR1 SEHNR, CDR2 FQNEAQ (reference sequence). CDR3 size: 15 residues. The CDR3 sequence is CASLFLTGVVTEAFF. The CDR3 DNA is TGTGCCAGCCTCTTTCTGACAGGGGTAGTCACTGAAGCTTTCTTT.

In its sample, this clonotype was seen a few times. The rearrangement links TRBV27 to TRBJ2-1, with D tentatively TRBD1 or TRBD2 (5 bases each). The CDR3 runs 16 residues. Germline V gene data show CDR1 as MNHEY and CDR2 as SMNVEV (reference sequence). Trimming stripped 5 bases from V and 15 bases from J, with 29 bases between. CDR3 protein: CASSATTGTLTSWRFF. The DNA for the CDR3 is TGTGCCAGCAGTGCTACTACCGGGACGCTAACCTCCTGGAGGTTCTTC.

In nucleotides, the CDR3 is TGTGCCAGTAGTAGTTTAGCGGGACCAGATACGCAGTATTTT. Translating it yields CASSSLAGPDTQYF. The rearrangement uses TRBV19 and TRBJ2-3; 8 bases are shared with TRBD2. V shed 4 bases and J 4 bases; nucleotides not matched to a gene: 4. The CDR3 sequence is 14 residues long. CDR1 is LNHDA, CDR2 SQIVND, per germline (reference sequence).

This clonotype was detected many times. This chain joins TRBV20-1 and TRBJ2-1; 8 bases align to TRBD2. The V and J ends lost 0 bases and 8 bases, in that order; junction bases with no gene match: 6. The CDR3 runs 14 residues. Germline assignment: CDR1 DFQATT and CDR2 SNEGSKA (reference sequence). The CDR3 region has the DNA TGCAGTGCTAGAGATACTAGCGGTTCCGATGAGCAGTTCTTC. Residues: CSARDTSGSDEQFF.

This clonotype was recorded many times. The chain joins TRBV28 to TRBJ2-5; no definite D call. V lost 5 bases and J lost 1, with 14 bases in between. The CDR3 has 15 amino acids. The germline V gene has CDR1 MDHEN and CDR2 SYDVKM. CDR3 DNA sequence: TGTGCCAGCAGTACTACCGGACGGATCCAAGAGACCCAGTACTTC. It codes for CASSTTGRIQETQYF.

The rearrangement uses TRBV18 and TRBJ1-1; D perhaps matches TRBD1 (5 bases). V lost 3 bases and J 3 bases, leaving 17 bases between the germline ends. Germline V lookup: CDR1 KGHSH, CDR2 LQKENI. There are 16 residues in the CDR3. CDR3 sequence reads: CASSPPLGGRDTEAFF. As DNA, the CDR3 is TGTGCCAGCTCACCTCCTCTCGGGGGGAGGGACACTGAAGCTTTCTTT.

This clonotype has ten or more counts. The chain links TRBV20-1 to TRBJ1-6; 8 bases line up with TRBD1. The germline V gene has CDR1 DFQATT and CDR2 SNEGSKA (reference sequence). The CDR3 length is 15 residues. Germline trimming cut 3 bases from V and 9 bases from J; bases unmatched to any gene: 10. The CDR3 DNA reads as TGCAGTGCTAGGGGACATGACAGGGGAGTTTCACCCCTCCACTTT. Protein: CSARGHDRGVSPLHF.